A single sample is the source of the 14 T cell receptor beta chains below, sequenced in a study of T cell changes during pregnancy in multiple sclerosis (dated by TCRdb to the late 2010s). Libraries were constructed by the immunoSEQ multiplex PCR assay. TCRdb retrieved this table from immuneACCESS and kept in-frame rearrangements only. Not all clones are present; in checked studies, unresolved V genes account for under half, and no reason is known for the remainder. This sample gives some 99,000 clones in total; around 92% of them show up just once. The ten largest clones represent roughly 2.3% of the sample. Here the sequenced sample was peripheral blood, taken after pregnancy. The receptors derive from a female donor in good health, enrolled as a control in a pregnancy study.

V gene TRBV5-8 combines with J gene TRBJ1-4; 9 nucleotides line up with TRBD1. The CDR3 runs 16 residues. Germline V gene sequence: CDR1 SGHTS, CDR2 YDEGEE. V trimming: 4 bases; J trimming: 0 bases; junction bases outside the gene matches: 4. CDR3 sequence reads: CASSPDRGSTNEKLFF. CDR3 sequence (DNA): TGTGCCAGCAGCCCTGACAGGGGGTCAACTAATGAAAAACTGTTTTTT.

The rearrangement uses TRBV19 and TRBJ2-2; TRBD1 is a possible D gene (6 bases). CDR1 is LNHDA, CDR2 SQIVND, per germline (reference sequence). The CDR3 is 14 amino acids. Trimming took off 6 bases at V and 6 bases at J, with 14 bases between the two ends. As DNA, the CDR3 is TGTGCCAGTAGGAGACCCAGGGGTGCCGGGGAGCTGTTTTTT. Its translation is CASRRPRGAGELFF.

This sequence joins TRBV18 and TRBJ2-1; 10 bases agree with TRBD2. CDR1 and CDR2 (germline): KGHSH, LQKENI. After removal of 6 bases from V and 8 bases from J, the junction contained 7 bases not matched to a gene. There are 14 residues in the CDR3. The CDR3 nucleotides are TGTGCCAGCTCCCACCTAGCGGGGGAGGATGAGCAGTTCTTC. It encodes CASSHLAGEDEQFF.

The chain recombines TRBV5-1 with TRBJ2-1, with 10 bases lining up with TRBD2. Trimming removed 4 bases from V and 10 bases from J; junction bases left unmatched: 14. Germline CDR1 reads SGHRS; CDR2 reads YFSETQ. The CDR3 has 16 residues. Here the CDR3 reads CASSAGLAAGLTEQFF. In nucleotides, the CDR3 is TGCGCCAGCAGCGCCGGACTAGCGGCCGGTCTGACCGAGCAGTTCTTC. The full variable domain, completed using reference TRBV5-1 and TRBJ2-1, is KAGVTQTPRYLIKTRGQQVTLSCSPISGHRSVSWYQQTPGQGLQFLFEYFSETQRNKGNFPGRFSGRQFSNSRSEMNVSTLELGDSALYLCASSAGLAAGLTEQFFGPGTRLTVL.

The chain recombines TRBV5-6 with TRBJ2-7, with D perhaps TRBD2 (5 bases). The germline V gene has CDR1 SGHDT and CDR2 YYEEEE. V shed 1 base and J shed 3 bases, with 14 bases lying between them. There are 15 residues in the CDR3. The CDR3 bases are TGTGCCAGCAGCTTGAATCGGGGTATTGACTACGAGCAGTACTTC. Its translation: CASSLNRGIDYEQYF.

The gene calls are TRBV28 and TRBJ2-7; TRBD2 matches at 8 bases. Germline CDR1 reads MDHEN; CDR2 reads SYDVKM. V shed 3 bases, J shed 3 bases, and the junction held 7 bases outside the gene matches. The CDR3 totals 15 residues. DNA for the CDR3: TGTGCCAGCAGTTTCTGGACTAGCCGGAACTACGAGCAGTACTTC. As protein: CASSFWTSRNYEQYF.

The chain has TRBV19 and TRBJ1-1; TRBD1 matches 10 bases. The germline CDR1 and CDR2 sequences are LNHDA and SQIVND (reference sequence). With 10 bases clipped from V and 5 bases from J, the junction kept 7 bases outside the gene matches. There are 13 residues in the CDR3. Here the CDR3 reads CATWTGGGTEAFF. DNA for the CDR3: TGTGCCACCTGGACAGGGGGAGGGACTGAAGCTTTCTTT. The variable domain in full, completed from reference TRBV19 and TRBJ1-1, reads DGGITQSPKYLFRKEGQNVTLSCEQNLNHDAMYWYRQDPGQGLRLIYYSQIVNDFQKGDIAEGYSVSREKKESFPLTVTSAQKNPTAFYLCATWTGGGTEAFFGQGTRLTVV.

This rearrangement joins TRBV5-1 to TRBJ2-1; 8 nucleotides align to TRBD2. Looked up from germline, CDR1 is SGHRS and CDR2 is YFSETQ. V dropped 1 base and J dropped 9; count of bases not matched to a gene: 6. The CDR3 length is 14 residues. CDR3 sequence (DNA): TGCGCCAGCAGCTTGAGGGGACTAGACCCTGAGCAGTTCTTC. It translates to CASSLRGLDPEQFF.

This chain uses TRBV27 with TRBJ2-6, with TRBD1 as a possible D gene (5 bases). CDR3 length: 17 amino acids. V gave up 4 bases and J gave up 0 bases, with 13 bases separating them. The V gene's germline CDR1 is MNHEY and CDR2 SMNVEV (reference sequence). This CDR3 reads CASSSARDFSGANVLTF. CDR3 DNA sequence: TGTGCCAGCAGTTCAGCCAGGGATTTCTCTGGGGCCAACGTCCTGACTTTC.

The rearrangement joins TRBV7-2 to TRBJ2-1; D is ambiguous. This CDR3 is built from 15 residues. With 2 bases removed from V and 1 base from J, the gap between germline ends came to 9 bases. Germline V lookup: CDR1 SGHTA, CDR2 FQGNSA. The DNA for the CDR3 is TGTGCCAGCAGCTTATTTGCAGGTTCCTACAATGAGCAGTTCTTC. This codes for CASSLFAGSYNEQFF.

The rearrangement joins TRBV19 to TRBJ2-1, with 7 bases identical to TRBD2. With 6 bases clipped from V and 4 bases from J, the junction kept 6 bases outside the gene matches. The germline V gene encodes CDR1 LNHDA and CDR2 SQIVND (reference sequence). This CDR3 is 14 amino acids long. The CDR3 DNA reads as TGTGCCAGTAGCGAGAATAGCGGGTACAATGAGCAGTTCTTC. It encodes CASSENSGYNEQFF.

This chain joins TRBV29-1 and TRBJ1-2; D is unresolved. The CDR3 length is 12 residues. Trimming pared 1 base from V and 8 bases from J, leaving 11 bases between. CDR1 is SQVTM and CDR2 is ANQGSEA in the germline V gene. DNA for the CDR3: TGCAGCGTTGAAGCTGGAGAGCCAGGCTACACCTTC. Translation gives CSVEAGEPGYTF.

The chain recombines TRBV5-6 with TRBJ2-4; 10 bases align to TRBD2. The J segment lost 8 bases and the V segment lost 4 bases, leaving 6 bases of the junction unmatched. The CDR3 is made up of 14 amino acids. Germline CDR1 is SGHDT and CDR2 is YYEEEE. The CDR3 loop is CASSHPSGGDIQYF. CDR3 bases: TGTGCCAGCAGCCATCCAAGCGGGGGGGACATTCAGTACTTC.

The chain carries TRBV29-1 and TRBJ2-6; TRBD1 might be the D (5 bases). The CDR3 runs to 14 residues. V was pared by 2 bases and J by 6 bases, with 11 bases between. Germline assignment: CDR1 SQVTM and CDR2 ANQGSEA. The CDR3, as DNA: TGCAGCGTTGAAAAAGGGGAAGAGGCCAACGTCCTGACTTTC. Protein sequence: CSVEKGEEANVLTF.